Shown below are 32 T cell receptor beta chains from a single sample sequenced in a study of T-cell reconstitution after alpha-beta-depleted transplantation in children. The TCRbeta library incorporated unique molecular identifiers. One entry per CDR3 protein results from TCRdb running MiXCR on the PCR reads. This sample has about 610,000 distinct CDR3 sequences, with about 10% found just once. Sequencing used PBMCs from the stem cell graft donor, obtained from the stem cell graft. These receptors were obtained from a human donor who donated a stem cell graft to a child with acute myeloid leukemia.

In this sample, this clonotype turned up many times. The chain employs TRBV5-1 and TRBJ2-4; D may be TRBD1 (7 bases). The CDR3 is 16 amino acids. Trimming cost V 6 bases and J 0 bases, with 16 bases left between them. Germline V gene lookup returns CDR1 SGHRS and CDR2 YFSETQ. In nucleotides, the CDR3 is TGCGCCAGCACCCAGGGGGGAAGTCTAGCCAAAAACATTCAGTACTTC. This encodes CASTQGGSLAKNIQYF.

The chain recombines TRBV29-1 with TRBJ2-4; a weak D match, TRBD2 (6 bases). Germline V gives CDR1 SQVTM, CDR2 ANQGSEA. CDR3 size: 14 residues. Trimming shortened V by 6 bases and J by 9 bases, and 21 bases separated the two germline ends. CDR3 nucleotide sequence: TGCAGCGTGGTCCCCCCGGGGGAGGTTCGCATTCAGTACTTC. It codes for CSVVPPGEVRIQYF. The full variable domain, in which reference TRBV29-1 and TRBJ2-4 provide the parts outside the CDR3, is SAVISQKPSRDICQRGTSLTIQCQVDSQVTMMFWYRQQPGQSLTLIATANQGSEATYESGFVIDKFPISRPNLTFSTLTVSNMSPEDSSIYLCSVVPPGEVRIQYFGAGTRLSVL.

This clonotype was counted many times. The CDR3 loop is CASSLLVGAFYEQYF. Written as DNA, the CDR3 is TGTGCCAGCAGCTTATTAGTAGGGGCTTTCTACGAGCAGTACTTC. This chain joins TRBV7-8 and TRBJ2-7; a weak D match, TRBD1 (5 bases). CDR1 and CDR2 from the germline V gene are SGHVS and FQNEAQ. Trimming took off 2 bases at V and 3 bases at J, with 14 bases between the two ends. This CDR3 region has 15 residues.

In DNA form, the CDR3 reads TGTGCCAGCAGCGGACGGGGCGGGAGGGCCTCTTCTTTGGCCTACAATGAGCAGTTCTTC. Protein product: CASSGRGGRASSLAYNEQFF. V is TRBV11-2 and J is TRBJ2-1, with TRBD2 identical over 9 bases. Germline V gene lookup returns CDR1 SGHAT and CDR2 FQNNGV. This CDR3 is built from 20 residues. After removal of 5 bases from V and 2 bases from J, the junction contained 19 bases not matched to a gene.

This chain links TRBV20-1 with TRBJ2-1; the match to TRBD2 covers 11 bases. V lost 6 bases to trimming and J lost 12 bases; unmatched junction nucleotides: 10. This CDR3 comprises 13 residues. Looked up from germline, CDR1 is DFQATT and CDR2 is SNEGSKA (reference sequence). DNA of the CDR3: TGCAGTGCCCCGGGACTAGCGGAGGGGGCGCAGTTCTTC. Translating it yields CSAPGLAEGAQFF.

This clonotype occurred many times. The genes are TRBV28 and TRBJ1-2, with D tentatively TRBD1 (6 bases). The V gene's germline CDR1 is MDHEN and CDR2 SYDVKM. V was pared by 6 bases and J by 3 bases, with 17 bases between. The CDR3 has 15 amino acids. CDR3: CASSPNAQGHYGYTF. CDR3 coding DNA: TGTGCCAGCAGCCCGAATGCACAGGGCCACTATGGCTACACCTTC.

This chain's CDR3 is CASSIGQGRTGNTIYF. The DNA for the CDR3 is TGTGCCAGCAGTATTGGACAGGGAAGGACTGGAAACACCATATATTTT. The chain uses TRBV6-1 and TRBJ1-3, with 8 bases matching TRBD1. J was trimmed by 2 bases and V by 5 bases; bases with no gene match: 8. The CDR3 is made up of 16 amino acids. The germline V gene has CDR1 MNHNS and CDR2 SASEGT.

The chain has TRBV29-1 and TRBJ1-1, with 9 bases aligning to TRBD1. Germline values: CDR1 SQVTM, CDR2 ANQGSEA. Trimming cost V 3 bases and J 0 bases; bases outside gene matches: 11. The CDR3 is 17 residues long. The chain's CDR3 is CSVESWDREKVNTEAFF. Here the CDR3 DNA reads TGCAGCGTTGAGAGTTGGGACAGGGAGAAGGTGAACACTGAAGCTTTCTTT.

V and J are TRBV29-1 and TRBJ2-6; D call uncertain. Trimming shortened V by 5 bases and J by 1 base, and 6 bases separated the two germline ends. This CDR3 spans 13 amino acids. Germline V lookup: CDR1 SQVTM, CDR2 ANQGSEA. In DNA form, the CDR3 reads TGCAGCGTTCGCCGGTCTGGGGCCAACGTCCTGACTTTC. Its protein is CSVRRSGANVLTF.

This clonotype was seen at least ten times. The genes are TRBV20-1 and TRBJ1-5, with D possibly TRBD1 on 6 matching bases. The V gene lost 5 bases and the J gene lost 3 bases, with 11 bases spanning the gap. The CDR3 totals 13 residues. Germline loops: CDR1 DFQATT, CDR2 SNEGSKA (reference sequence). The CDR3 loop is CSARQDYNQPQHF. Here the CDR3 DNA reads TGCAGTGCTCGACAGGATTACAATCAGCCCCAGCATTTT.

The genes are TRBV15 and TRBJ1-5, with D perhaps TRBD1 (6 bases). Trimming removed 0 bases at V and 6 bases at J, with 18 bases between. Germline CDR1 is LNHNV and CDR2 is YYDKDF (reference sequence). The CDR3 length is 17 residues. This CDR3 is CATSRDSIGGAVQPQHF. DNA for the CDR3: TGTGCCACCAGCAGAGATTCCATCGGGGGGGCGGTTCAGCCCCAGCATTTT.

This clonotype turned up a few times. The chain is built from TRBV19 and TRBJ2-4; D is unclear. Germline loops: CDR1 LNHDA, CDR2 SQIVND (reference sequence). V was shortened by 3 bases and J by 1 base, with 10 bases between the two germline ends. The length of the CDR3 is 15 residues. CDR3 DNA sequence: TGTGCCAGTAGTATCGGGCCTTGGGCCAAAAACATTCAGTACTTC. Protein product: CASSIGPWAKNIQYF.

This clonotype was counted many times. The chain carries TRBV20-1 and TRBJ2-1, with a weak D call TRBD1 (5 bases). This CDR3 contains 14 residues. Trimming cost V 3 bases and J 4 bases, with 13 bases left between them. Germline CDR1 DFQATT, CDR2 SNEGSKA (reference sequence). The CDR3 here is CSARTAFTYNEQFF. CDR3 nucleotide sequence: TGCAGTGCTAGGACAGCCTTCACGTACAATGAGCAGTTCTTC.

A few counts support this clonotype. This could be a read error, since a much larger clone is one nucleotide away. The V call is TRBV7-2, the J call TRBJ2-3; 7 bases are shared with TRBD2. V lost 7 bases to trimming and J lost 3 bases; unmatched junction nucleotides: 7. This CDR3 region has 14 residues. Germline CDR1 reads SGHTA; CDR2 reads FQGNSA. The CDR3 nucleotides read TGTGCCAGCACCCTGGGGGGGAGAACAGATACGCAGTATTTT. This encodes CASTLGGRTDTQYF.

The chain links TRBV24-1 to TRBJ2-1; no clear D gene. Germline-derived CDR1 and CDR2 are KGHDR and SFDVKD. Trimming pared 5 bases from V and 2 bases from J, leaving 12 bases between. CDR3 length equals 15 residues. CDR3 residues: CATSAGQAAYNEQFF. The CDR3 DNA sequence: TGTGCCACCAGTGCTGGTCAGGCCGCCTACAATGAGCAGTTCTTC.

This clonotype has more than one count but fewer than ten. The rearrangement uses TRBV15 and TRBJ1-2; the D gene is possibly TRBD1 (5 bases). The V gene lost 3 bases and the J gene lost 1 base, with 15 bases spanning the gap. CDR1 and CDR2 from the germline V gene are LNHNV and YYDKDF (reference sequence). CDR3 length equals 16 residues. DNA for the CDR3: TGTGCCACCAGCAGTTTCCGGGACCCAAGTAACTATGGCTACACCTTC. Translated, it gives CATSSFRDPSNYGYTF.

This clonotype has only a few counts. The rearrangement links TRBV20-1 to TRBJ2-3; TRBD2 aligns across 8 bases. The J segment lost 4 bases and the V segment lost 8 bases, leaving 2 bases of the junction unmatched. Germline lookup yields CDR1 DFQATT and CDR2 SNEGSKA (reference sequence). The CDR3 runs to 11 residues. Written as DNA, the CDR3 is TGCAGTATTAGCGGGGCAGATACGCAGTATTTT. It translates to CSISGADTQYF.

This clonotype has more than one count but fewer than ten. The chain carries TRBV5-1 and TRBJ2-7; 14 bases are shared with TRBD2. The CDR3 covers 17 residues. Per germline, CDR1 SGHRS and CDR2 YFSETQ. The V gene end was trimmed by 4 bases and the J gene end by 2 bases; junction bases not matched to a gene: 8. CDR3 sequence reads: CASSPGTSGGPAYEQYF. The CDR3 nucleotides read TGCGCCAGCAGCCCAGGGACTAGCGGGGGTCCCGCCTACGAGCAGTACTTC. Complete variable domain (other parts from reference TRBV5-1 and TRBJ2-7): KAGVTQTPRYLIKTRGQQVTLSCSPISGHRSVSWYQQTPGQGLQFLFEYFSETQRNKGNFPGRFSGRQFSNSRSEMNVSTLELGDSALYLCASSPGTSGGPAYEQYFGPGTRLTVT.

This clonotype was counted at least ten times. The chain uses TRBV5-6 and TRBJ2-3; 7 bases line up with TRBD1. The CDR3 covers 14 residues. Germline-derived CDR1 and CDR2 are SGHDT and YYEEEE. V lost 4 bases, J lost 4 bases, and 6 bases stayed unmatched. CDR3 protein: CASSESQGADTQYF. The CDR3 DNA reads TGTGCCAGCAGCGAATCTCAGGGGGCAGATACGCAGTATTTT.

The chain employs TRBV5-1 and TRBJ2-3; perhaps TRBD2 as D (7 bases). Germline CDR1 is SGHRS and CDR2 is YFSETQ. Trimming pared 0 bases from V and 5 bases from J, leaving 16 bases between. This CDR3 region has 16 residues. CDR3 loop: CASSLVKGGPQDTQYF. CDR3 bases: TGCGCCAGCAGCTTGGTCAAGGGGGGGCCCCAAGATACGCAGTATTTT.

On this clonotype itself: A read error is possible here, since a much larger clone lies one base away. The chain links TRBV29-1 to TRBJ2-7, with D possibly matching TRBD1 (6 bases). Germline CDR1 SQVTM, CDR2 ANQGSEA. The CDR3 extends over 14 amino acids. CDR3 sequence reads: CSVARQDLATEQNF. In DNA, the CDR3 is TGCAGCGTTGCTCGACAGGACCTAGCTACCGAGCAGAACTTC.

This clonotype has just a few counts. The chain is built from TRBV20-1 and TRBJ2-1; D call uncertain. Germline values: CDR1 DFQATT, CDR2 SNEGSKA (reference sequence). V was trimmed by 1 base and J by 9 bases, leaving 10 bases between them. The CDR3 spans 12 residues. The DNA for the CDR3 is TGCAGTGCTAGAGGACGGCTTACTGAGCAGTTCTTC. Translated, it gives CSARGRLTEQFF.

This clonotype was detected ten times or more. This rearrangement joins TRBV12-3 or TRBV12-4 to TRBJ1-5; 11 nucleotides match TRBD1. After removal of 5 bases from V and 8 bases from J, the junction contained 5 bases not matched to a gene. This CDR3 is 14 amino acids long. CDR3 nucleotides: TGTGCCAGCAGTCCCGGACAGGGGGCTAAGCCCCAGCATTTT. As protein: CASSPGQGAKPQHF.

The rearrangement uses TRBV11-1 and TRBJ2-1, with D hard to call. V dropped 1 base and J dropped 3 bases, with 7 bases sitting between them. This CDR3 is built from 14 residues. Germline V gives CDR1 SGHAT, CDR2 FQDESV (reference sequence). CDR3 amino acids: CASSLEFVYNEQFF. The CDR3 DNA sequence: TGTGCCAGCAGCTTAGAATTTGTCTACAATGAGCAGTTCTTC.

In this sample, this clonotype turned up many times. This rearrangement joins TRBV20-1 to TRBJ2-5; 9 positions match TRBD2. The V segment lost 6 bases and the J segment 2 bases; nucleotides outside the gene matches: 7. This CDR3 spans 14 amino acids. Germline-derived CDR1 and CDR2 are DFQATT and SNEGSKA (reference sequence). CDR3 coding DNA: TGCAGTGCGACGAGGACTAGCGAACAAGAGACCCAGTACTTC. It encodes CSATRTSEQETQYF.

This clonotype was seen at least ten times. The rearrangement uses TRBV10-3 and TRBJ2-1; TRBD2 matches 8 bases. The CDR3 has 13 residues. CDR1 is ENHRY, CDR2 SYGVKD, per germline. Unmatched junction bases numbered 6, after V lost 6 bases and J lost 8 bases. In nucleotides, the CDR3 is TGTGCCATCAGCGACCGGGGGGGATATGAGCAGTTCTTC. Protein: CAISDRGGYEQFF.

The sample holds a few counts of this clonotype. The J gene is TRBJ2-3, the V gene TRBV6-4; D is undetermined. The CDR3 loop spans 14 amino acids. Trimming cost V 6 bases and J 1 base, with 11 bases left between them. Per the germline V gene, CDR1 is MRHNA and CDR2 is SNTAGT. As DNA, the CDR3 is TGTGCCAGCAGAAAGGAAGAAGGCACAGATACGCAGTATTTT. Translating gives CASRKEEGTDTQYF.

This clonotype came up many times. The gene calls are TRBV5-1 and TRBJ2-1; a weak D match, TRBD2 (6 bases). V shed 0 bases and J shed 12 bases, with 13 bases lying between them. The CDR3 runs to 13 residues. CDR1 and CDR2 (germline): SGHRS, YFSETQ. The CDR3 region is CASSLAQGGTQFF. CDR3 sequence (DNA): TGCGCCAGCAGCTTGGCCCAGGGAGGAACGCAGTTCTTC.

This clonotype appeared a few times. The chain uses TRBV27 and TRBJ1-4, with TRBD1 identical over 9 bases. The V gene end was trimmed by 6 bases and the J gene end by 10 bases; junction bases not matched to a gene: 12. The CDR3 contains 15 residues. Germline assignment: CDR1 MNHEY and CDR2 SMNVEV (reference sequence). CDR3 in DNA: TGTGCCAGCAGAGCGGCCGGGACAGGGTTCGGAAAACTGTTTTTT. This translates into CASRAAGTGFGKLFF.

This clonotype has more than one count but fewer than ten. This chain connects TRBV6-2 or TRBV6-3 to TRBJ1-1; 11 positions agree with TRBD1. Germline V CDR1 and CDR2: MNHEY, SVGEGT. The J segment lost 1 base and the V segment lost 4 bases, leaving 5 bases of the junction unmatched. This CDR3 contains 16 residues. Here the CDR3 DNA reads TGTGCCAGCAGTTGGGACAGGGGGATTAAGAACACTGAAGCTTTCTTT. Its translation: CASSWDRGIKNTEAFF.

Ten or more counts support this clonotype. The chain recombines TRBV6-1 with TRBJ1-5, with 9 bases matching TRBD1. After removal of 7 bases from V and 3 bases from J, the junction contained 7 bases not matched to a gene. This CDR3 is 15 amino acids long. The V gene's germline CDR1 is MNHNS and CDR2 SASEGT. This CDR3 is CASNTGTGNNQPQHF. CDR3 bases: TGTGCCAGCAATACCGGGACAGGGAACAATCAGCCCCAGCATTTT.

This clonotype was observed at least ten times. The chain carries TRBV27 and TRBJ2-2; 11 positions match TRBD2. Germline V gene lookup returns CDR1 MNHEY and CDR2 SMNVEV (reference sequence). With V trimmed by 5 bases and J by 6 bases, 5 bases remained unmatched. CDR3 length equals 15 residues. CDR3 amino acids: CASSMTSGTAGELFF. The CDR3 DNA reads TGTGCCAGCAGTATGACTAGCGGGACGGCCGGGGAGCTGTTTTTT.